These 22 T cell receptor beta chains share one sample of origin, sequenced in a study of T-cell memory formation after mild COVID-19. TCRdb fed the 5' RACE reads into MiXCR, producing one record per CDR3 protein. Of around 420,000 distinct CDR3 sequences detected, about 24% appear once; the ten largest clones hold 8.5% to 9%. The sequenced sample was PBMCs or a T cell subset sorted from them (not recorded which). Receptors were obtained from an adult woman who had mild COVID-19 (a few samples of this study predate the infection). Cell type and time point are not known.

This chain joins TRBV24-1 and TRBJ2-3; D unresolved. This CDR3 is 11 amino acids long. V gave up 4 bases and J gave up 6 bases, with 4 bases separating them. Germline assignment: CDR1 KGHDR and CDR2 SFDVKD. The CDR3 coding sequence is TGTGCCACCAGTGAAGAGGATACGCAGTATTTT. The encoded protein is CATSEEDTQYF.

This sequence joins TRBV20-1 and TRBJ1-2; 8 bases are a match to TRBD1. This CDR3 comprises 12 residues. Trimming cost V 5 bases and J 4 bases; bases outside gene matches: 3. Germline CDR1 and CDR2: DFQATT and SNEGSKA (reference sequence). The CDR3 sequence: CSAYQGAYGYTF. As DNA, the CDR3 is TGCAGTGCTTACCAGGGGGCCTATGGCTACACCTTC.

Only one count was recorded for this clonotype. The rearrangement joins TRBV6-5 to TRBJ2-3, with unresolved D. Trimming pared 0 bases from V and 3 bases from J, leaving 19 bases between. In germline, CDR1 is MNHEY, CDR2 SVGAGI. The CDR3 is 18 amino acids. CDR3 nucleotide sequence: TGTGCCAGCAGTTACTCCCAGCTCGCCTCAGTCATAACAGATACGCAGTATTTT. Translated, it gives CASSYSQLASVITDTQYF.

The CDR3 reads CATGLAGIEGTDTQYF. The DNA for the CDR3 is TGTGCCACAGGACTAGCGGGAATAGAAGGCACAGATACGCAGTATTTT. The rearrangement joins TRBV15 to TRBJ2-3; the match to TRBD2 covers 12 bases. Unmatched junction bases numbered 8, after V lost 9 bases and J lost 1 base. CDR3 length equals 16 residues. Germline V gene lookup returns CDR1 LNHNV and CDR2 YYDKDF (reference sequence). The whole variable domain, filled in from reference TRBV15 and TRBJ2-3, reads DAMVIQNPRYQVTQFGKPVTLSCSQTLNHNVMYWYQQKSSQAPKLLFHYYDKDFNNEADTPDNFQSRRPNTSFCFLDIRSPGLGDTAMYLCATGLAGIEGTDTQYFGPGTRLTVL.

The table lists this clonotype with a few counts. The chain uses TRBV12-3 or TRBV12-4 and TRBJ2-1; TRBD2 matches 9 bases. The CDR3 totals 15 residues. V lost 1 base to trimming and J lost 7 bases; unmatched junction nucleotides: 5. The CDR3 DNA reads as TGTGCCAGCAGTTTAGTCCTAGCGGGAACGAATGAGCAGTTCTTC. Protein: CASSLVLAGTNEQFF.

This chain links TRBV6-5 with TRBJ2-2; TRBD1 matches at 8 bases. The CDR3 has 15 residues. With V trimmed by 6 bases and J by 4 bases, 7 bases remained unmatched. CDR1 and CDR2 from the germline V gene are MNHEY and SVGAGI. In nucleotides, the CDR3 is TGTGCCAGCAGATCTCAGGGGGCCGGCACCGGGGAGCTGTTTTTT. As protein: CASRSQGAGTGELFF.

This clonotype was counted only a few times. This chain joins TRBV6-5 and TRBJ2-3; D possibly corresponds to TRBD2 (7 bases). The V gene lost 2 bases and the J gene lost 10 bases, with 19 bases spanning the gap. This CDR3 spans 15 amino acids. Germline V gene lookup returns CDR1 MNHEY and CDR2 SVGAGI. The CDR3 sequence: CASSYEAGATSAQYF. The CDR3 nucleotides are TGTGCCAGCAGTTACGAGGCGGGGGCCACCAGCGCGCAGTATTTT.

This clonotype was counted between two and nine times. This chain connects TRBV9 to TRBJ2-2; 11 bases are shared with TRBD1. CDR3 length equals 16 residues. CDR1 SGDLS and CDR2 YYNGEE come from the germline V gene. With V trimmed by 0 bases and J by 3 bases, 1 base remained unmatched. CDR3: CASSVEDRGHTGELFF. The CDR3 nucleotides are TGTGCCAGCAGCGTAGAGGACAGGGGGCACACCGGGGAGCTGTTTTTT.

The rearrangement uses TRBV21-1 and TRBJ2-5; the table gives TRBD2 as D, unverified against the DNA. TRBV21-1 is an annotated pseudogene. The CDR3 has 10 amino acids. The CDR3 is CASKGETQYF. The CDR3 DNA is TGTGCCAGCAAGGGCGAGACCCAGTACTTC.

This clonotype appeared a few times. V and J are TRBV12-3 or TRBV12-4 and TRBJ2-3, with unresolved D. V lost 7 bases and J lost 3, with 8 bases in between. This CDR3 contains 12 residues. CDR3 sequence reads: CASTFDTDTQYF. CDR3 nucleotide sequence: TGTGCCAGCACCTTTGATACAGATACGCAGTATTTT.

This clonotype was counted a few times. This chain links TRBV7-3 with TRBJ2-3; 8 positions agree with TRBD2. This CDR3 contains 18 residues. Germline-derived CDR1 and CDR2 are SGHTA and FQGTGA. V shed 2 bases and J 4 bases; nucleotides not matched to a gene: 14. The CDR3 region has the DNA TGTGCCAGCAGCTTATCCTACCCCGGCGGGGGGCGTTCAGATACGCAGTATTTT. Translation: CASSLSYPGGGRSDTQYF.

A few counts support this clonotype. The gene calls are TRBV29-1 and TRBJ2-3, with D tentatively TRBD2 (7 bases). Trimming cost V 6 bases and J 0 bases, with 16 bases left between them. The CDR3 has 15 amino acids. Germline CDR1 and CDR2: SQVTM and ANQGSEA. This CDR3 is CSVAIGGASTDTQYF. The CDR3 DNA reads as TGCAGCGTCGCAATTGGGGGGGCTAGCACAGATACGCAGTATTTT.

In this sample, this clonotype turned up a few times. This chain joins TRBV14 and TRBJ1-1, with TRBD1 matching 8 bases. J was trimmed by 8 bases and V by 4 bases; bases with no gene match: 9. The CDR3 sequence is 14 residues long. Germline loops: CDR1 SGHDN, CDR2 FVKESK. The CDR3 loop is CASSLLRDRGEAFF. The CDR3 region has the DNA TGTGCCAGCAGCCTATTACGAGACAGGGGCGAAGCTTTCTTT.

The CDR3 reads CASSPGRAQIYEQYF. CDR3 DNA sequence: TGCGCCAGTTCCCCGGGCCGGGCTCAAATTTACGAGCAGTACTTC. The chain uses TRBV4-1 and TRBJ2-7; the D is unclear. The CDR3 runs to 15 residues. Trimming took off 9 bases at V and 4 bases at J, with 22 bases between the two ends. Per the germline V gene, CDR1 is MGHRA and CDR2 is YSYEKL.

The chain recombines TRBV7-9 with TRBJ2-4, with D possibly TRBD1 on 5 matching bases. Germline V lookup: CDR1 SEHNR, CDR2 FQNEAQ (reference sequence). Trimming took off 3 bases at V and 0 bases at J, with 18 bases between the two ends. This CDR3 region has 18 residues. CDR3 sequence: CASSLATVKTLAKNIQYF. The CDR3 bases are TGTGCCAGCAGCTTGGCGACAGTCAAGACTCTAGCCAAAAACATTCAGTACTTC.

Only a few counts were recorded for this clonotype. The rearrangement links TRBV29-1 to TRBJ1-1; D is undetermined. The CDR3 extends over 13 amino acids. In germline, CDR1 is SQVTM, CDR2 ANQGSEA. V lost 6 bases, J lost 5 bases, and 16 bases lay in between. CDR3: CSVRAAGLTEAFF. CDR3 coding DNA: TGCAGCGTCCGGGCCGCTGGATTGACTGAAGCTTTCTTT.

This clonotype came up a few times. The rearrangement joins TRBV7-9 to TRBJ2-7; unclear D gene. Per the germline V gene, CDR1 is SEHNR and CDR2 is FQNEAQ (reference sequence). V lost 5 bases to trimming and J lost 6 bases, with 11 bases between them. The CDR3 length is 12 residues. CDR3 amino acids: CASSLPPSEQYF. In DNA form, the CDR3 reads TGTGCCAGCAGCCTTCCGCCTTCCGAGCAGTACTTC.

Here the CDR3 reads CSAHAGGDTEAFF. The CDR3 DNA is TGCAGTGCCCATGCCGGGGGCGATACTGAAGCTTTCTTT. The chain recombines TRBV20-1 with TRBJ1-1, with a tentative D call TRBD1 (6 bases). Looked up from germline, CDR1 is DFQATT and CDR2 is SNEGSKA (reference sequence). The CDR3 runs to 13 residues. The V end was cut by 6 bases, the J end by 5 bases, with 16 bases between.

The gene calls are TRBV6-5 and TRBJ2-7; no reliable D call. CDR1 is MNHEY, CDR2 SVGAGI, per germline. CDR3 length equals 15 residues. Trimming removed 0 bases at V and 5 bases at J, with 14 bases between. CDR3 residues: CASSYSKKFSNEQYF. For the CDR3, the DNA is TGTGCCAGCAGTTACTCGAAGAAGTTCTCTAACGAGCAGTACTTC.

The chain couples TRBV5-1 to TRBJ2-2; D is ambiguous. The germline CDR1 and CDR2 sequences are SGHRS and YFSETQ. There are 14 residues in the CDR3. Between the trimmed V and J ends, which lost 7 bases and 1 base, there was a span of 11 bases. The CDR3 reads CASCSTLNTGELFF. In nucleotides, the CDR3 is TGCGCCAGCTGCTCAACATTGAACACCGGGGAGCTGTTTTTT. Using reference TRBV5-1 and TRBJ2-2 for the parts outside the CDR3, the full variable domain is KAGVTQTPRYLIKTRGQQVTLSCSPISGHRSVSWYQQTPGQGLQFLFEYFSETQRNKGNFPGRFSGRQFSNSRSEMNVSTLELGDSALYLCASCSTLNTGELFFGEGSRLTVL.

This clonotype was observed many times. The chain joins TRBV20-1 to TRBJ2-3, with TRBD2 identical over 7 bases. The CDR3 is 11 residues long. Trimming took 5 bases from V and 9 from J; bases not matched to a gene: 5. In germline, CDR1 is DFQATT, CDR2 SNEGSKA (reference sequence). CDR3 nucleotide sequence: TGCAGTGCTCCAAGGGAGGGGACGCAGTATTTT. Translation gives CSAPREGTQYF.

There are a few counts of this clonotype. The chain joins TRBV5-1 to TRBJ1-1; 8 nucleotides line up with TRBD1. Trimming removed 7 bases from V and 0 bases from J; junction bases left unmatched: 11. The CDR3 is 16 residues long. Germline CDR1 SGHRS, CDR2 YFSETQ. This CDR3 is CASARGTGLMNTEAFF. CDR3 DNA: TGCGCCAGCGCCCGCGGGACAGGCCTAATGAACACTGAAGCTTTCTTT.